This TCR beta chain came from a study of technical replicates of blood from several donors (dated by TCRdb to between 2016 and 2019). The library was obtained by the immunoSEQ multiplex PCR assay. TCRdb obtained this table from immuneACCESS and retained in-frame rearrangements with V and J assigned. These tables miss some clones; where compared with another copy, unresolved V genes account for less than half of the shortfall, and the remainder is unexplained. Here the sample has tens of thousands of clones; about 95% occur a single time. The ten biggest clones cover about 0.4% of the sample. Concerning this clone itself: It lacks a known antigen. Base qualities are not provided; no much larger clone lies one nucleotide away.

Relative to germline, V is 1 base shorter and J is 3 bases shorter, with 13 bases between their ends. CDR1 and CDR2, looked up from the germline V gene (reference sequence), are SGHNT and YYREEE. The CDR3 holds 15 amino acids from the cysteine to the phenylalanine. This entry keeps only the CDR3 DNA: 45 bases, framed from base 1. Recombination linked TRBV5-4 to TRBJ1-2; no D gene is confidently identified. This receptor was identified in a human donor in good health. The material sequenced was T cells isolated from PBMCs. The CDR3 reads CASSLLGGQHYGYTF. The nucleotide sequence is TGTGCCAGCAGCTTGCTGGGTGGGCAGCACTATGGCTACACCTTC.